The 23 T cell receptor beta chains below come from one sample, sequenced in a study of identical twins. TCRdb reprocessed the 5' RACE reads with MiXCR, giving one entry per CDR3 protein. The sample includes a few hundred thousand distinct CDR3 sequences, under 9.5% of them seen just once. These data were also filed under a second study, of yellow fever vaccine responses in identical twins.

The sample was memory (CD45RO+) T cells sorted from blood. Source of these receptors: a woman between 18 and 29 years old in good health.

In this sample, this clonotype turned up many times. The V call is TRBV20-1, the J call TRBJ1-2, with D tentatively TRBD1 (6 bases). The V end was cut by 6 bases, the J end by 8 bases, with 10 bases between. Germline V gene lookup returns CDR1 DFQATT and CDR2 SNEGSKA (reference sequence). This CDR3 is built from 10 residues. CDR3 sequence reads: CSANDRGYTF. CDR3 bases: TGCAGTGCAAACGACAGGGGCTACACCTTC.

This clonotype has a handful of counts. One junction end does not reproduce the germline sequence, and a read error may be involved. The V call is TRBV20-1, the J call TRBJ2-7; 7 bases match TRBD2. CDR3 length: 14 amino acids. From germline, CDR1 is DFQATT and CDR2 SNEGSKA (reference sequence). This CDR3 reads CSARGDAGAYEQYF. CDR3 coding DNA: TGCAGTGCCAGAGGGGATGCGGGAGCCTACGAGCAGTACTTC.

There are a few counts of this clonotype. The chain recombines TRBV2 with TRBJ2-2; unclear D gene. Germline CDR1 and CDR2: SNHLY and FYNNEI. Trimming stripped 8 bases from V and 6 bases from J, with 7 bases between. This CDR3 has 11 amino acids. In nucleotides, the CDR3 is TGTGCCAGCGAAAGGGCCGGGGAGCTGTTTTTT. This encodes CASERAGELFF.

This clonotype occurred many times. This rearrangement joins TRBV5-7 to TRBJ2-6; D unclear. TRBV5-7 is recorded as an ORF, its role being uncertain. The V end lost 2 bases, the J end lost 0 bases, and 12 bases lay between the germline ends. This CDR3 is built from 17 residues. The CDR3 spells CASSFLGGISGANVLTF. The CDR3 coding sequence is TGTGCCAGCAGCTTTTTGGGTGGGATCTCTGGGGCCAACGTCCTGACTTTC.

This clonotype was picked up many times. The chain couples TRBV4-1 to TRBJ2-3, with TRBD2 matching over 10 bases. Germline V gene sequence: CDR1 MGHRA, CDR2 YSYEKL. J was trimmed by 1 base and V by 4 bases; bases with no gene match: 5. CDR3 length: 16 residues. CDR3 sequence reads: CASSRSGGGGTDTQYF. In nucleotides, the CDR3 is TGCGCCAGCAGCCGGAGCGGGGGGGGTGGCACAGATACGCAGTATTTT.

This clonotype was recorded at least ten times. The chain uses TRBV20-1 and TRBJ1-2, with unresolved D. V lost 8 bases and J lost 0, with 16 bases in between. The CDR3 runs to 14 residues. CDR1 and CDR2 from the germline V gene are DFQATT and SNEGSKA (reference sequence). CDR3 amino acids: CSTPGRSSNYGYTF. Here the CDR3 DNA reads TGCAGTACTCCTGGGCGATCCTCTAACTATGGCTACACCTTC.

V usage is TRBV11-1 and J usage is TRBJ2-5; 8 bases are shared with TRBD1. Germline CDR1 reads SGHAT; CDR2 reads FQDESV (reference sequence). CDR3 length: 16 residues. Germline trimming cut 1 base from V and 4 bases from J; bases unmatched to any gene: 8. CDR3 residues: CASSLGTGRHVETQYF. In DNA form, the CDR3 reads TGTGCCAGCAGCTTAGGGACAGGGAGACATGTAGAGACCCAGTACTTC.

This clonotype has at least ten counts. The gene calls are TRBV14 and TRBJ2-3; D unresolved. Germline-derived CDR1 and CDR2 are SGHDN and FVKESK. This CDR3 contains 16 residues. The V end was cut by 2 bases, the J end by 1 base, with 13 bases between. The CDR3 loop is CASSQLGLPRTDTQYF. The DNA of the CDR3 is TGTGCCAGCAGCCAACTTGGCTTACCACGCACAGATACGCAGTATTTT. Full variable domain (missing parts from reference TRBV14 and TRBJ2-3): EAGVTQFPSHSVIEKGQTVTLRCDPISGHDNLYWYRRVMGKEIKFLLHFVKESKQDESGMPNNRFLAERTGGTYSTLKVQPAELEDSGVYFCASSQLGLPRTDTQYFGPGTRLTVL.

There are a few counts of this clonotype. Since a much larger clone is just one base distant, this may be a read error. This sequence joins TRBV12-3 or TRBV12-4 and TRBJ1-6; D is undetermined. The CDR3 totals 14 residues. With 6 bases removed from V and 7 bases from J, the gap between germline ends came to 13 bases. The CDR3 DNA reads as TGTGCCAGCAGCATTGGGCTCGTGAATTCACCCCTCCACTTT. Translated: CASSIGLVNSPLHF.

This clonotype was seen a single time. This chain links TRBV7-3 with TRBJ2-7; 11 nucleotides agree with TRBD2. The CDR3 has 15 residues. Looked up from germline, CDR1 is SGHTA and CDR2 is FQGTGA. After removal of 4 bases from V and 5 bases from J, the junction contained 7 bases not matched to a gene. The CDR3 is CASSWVAGGKDEQYF. The CDR3 nucleotides are TGTGCCAGCAGCTGGGTAGCGGGAGGGAAAGACGAGCAGTACTTC.

The gene calls are TRBV3-1 and TRBJ2-2; D not resolved. Trimming cost V 0 bases and J 7 bases, with 9 bases left between them. Germline loops: CDR1 LGHDT, CDR2 YNNKEL (reference sequence). CDR3 length equals 14 residues. CDR3 DNA: TGTGCCAGCAGCCAAGAAGGGCGGAGCGGGGAGCTGTTTTTT. This codes for CASSQEGRSGELFF.

Notes on this clonotype: A clone one base away is much larger, so this may be a read error. The chain couples TRBV29-1 to TRBJ2-3; D ambiguous. Germline loops: CDR1 SQVTM, CDR2 ANQGSEA. Deletions cut 6 bases from V and 2 bases from J, with 6 bases between. CDR3 size: 11 residues. The CDR3 sequence is CSVLTTDTQYF. The CDR3 DNA reads as TGCAGCGTCCTAACCACAGATACGCAGTATTTT.

V and J are TRBV4-1 and TRBJ1-5; 7 positions agree with TRBD1. The CDR3 has 16 residues. The J segment lost 3 bases and the V segment lost 2 bases, leaving 7 bases of the junction unmatched. From germline, CDR1 is MGHRA and CDR2 YSYEKL. The CDR3 nucleotides are TGCGCCAGCAGCCAATCCTTCACAGGGGCCAATCAGCCCCAGCATTTT. Translating gives CASSQSFTGANQPQHF.

The rearrangement links TRBV20-1 to TRBJ2-3, with 12 bases aligning to TRBD2. This CDR3 region has 17 residues. J gave up 2 bases and V 0 bases, and 6 bases lay outside the gene matches. CDR1 is DFQATT and CDR2 is SNEGSKA in the germline V gene (reference sequence). This CDR3 is CSARDPLAGGITDTQYF. The DNA for the CDR3 is TGCAGTGCTAGAGATCCACTAGCGGGAGGAATCACAGATACGCAGTATTTT.

The gene calls are TRBV6-5 and TRBJ2-7, with D possibly matching TRBD2 (6 bases). This CDR3 is built from 14 residues. Germline CDR1 and CDR2: MNHEY and SVGAGI. V was pared by 0 bases and J by 3 bases, with 9 bases between. The CDR3 DNA sequence: TGTGCCAGCAGTTACTCATACGGGGGCTACGAGCAGTACTTC. It yields the protein CASSYSYGGYEQYF.

The chain is built from TRBV29-1 and TRBJ2-1; D is uncertain. This CDR3 is built from 14 residues. In germline, CDR1 is SQVTM, CDR2 ANQGSEA. V lost 4 bases to trimming and J lost 1 base, with 11 bases between them. The CDR3 DNA reads as TGCAGCGTTGTAAGATTTTCGTCCTACAATGAGCAGTTCTTC. It is translated as CSVVRFSSYNEQFF.

This clonotype was seen more than once but under ten times. This chain joins TRBV28 and TRBJ2-1; D call uncertain. The CDR3 extends over 11 amino acids. The V gene's germline CDR1 is MDHEN and CDR2 SYDVKM. Trimming left V 5 bases short and J 6 bases short, with 5 bases between. In nucleotides, the CDR3 is TGTGCCAGCAGTCCCCGCAATGAGCAGTTCTTC. This gives the protein CASSPRNEQFF.

This chain connects TRBV19 to TRBJ2-4, with 11 bases that match TRBD2. The CDR3 spans 15 residues. V dropped 5 bases and J dropped 8; count of bases not matched to a gene: 8. Germline CDR1 and CDR2: LNHDA and SQIVND (reference sequence). CDR3 in amino acids: CASSSGTSGKHIQYF. DNA for the CDR3: TGTGCCAGTAGTTCCGGGACTAGCGGAAAGCACATTCAGTACTTC. The complete variable domain, with remaining parts taken from reference TRBV19 and TRBJ2-4, reads DGGITQSPKYLFRKEGQNVTLSCEQNLNHDAMYWYRQDPGQGLRLIYYSQIVNDFQKGDIAEGYSVSREKKESFPLTVTSAQKNPTAFYLCASSSGTSGKHIQYFGAGTRLSVL.

This rearrangement joins TRBV20-1 to TRBJ2-3, with D maybe TRBD1 (5 bases). Germline CDR1 is DFQATT and CDR2 is SNEGSKA (reference sequence). Trimming pared 3 bases from V and 6 bases from J, leaving 16 bases between. The length of the CDR3 is 14 residues. As DNA, the CDR3 is TGCAGTGCTAGTGCGGTAGGAAGGGGTGATACGCAGTATTTT. Its protein is CSASAVGRGDTQYF.

The CDR3 here is CASSFQTGELFF. DNA for the CDR3: TGTGCCAGCAGCTTCCAAACCGGGGAGCTGTTTTTT. The V call is TRBV7-9, the J call TRBJ2-2; no firm D call. Germline CDR1 and CDR2: SEHNR and FQNEAQ (reference sequence). Trimming shortened V by 3 bases and J by 5 bases, and 4 bases separated the two germline ends. The CDR3 consists of 12 residues.

This clonotype was observed many times. The CDR3 spells CASSQIRRQGGSNEQYV. The CDR3 DNA sequence: TGTGCCAGCAGCCAAATACGCCGACAGGGAGGTTCGAACGAGCAGTACGTC. J is TRBJ2-7 and V is TRBV3-1; a weak D match, TRBD1 (7 bases). Germline lookup yields CDR1 LGHDT and CDR2 YNNKEL (reference sequence). Trimming left V 2 bases short and J 5 bases short, with 22 bases between. The length of the CDR3 is 17 residues.

This clonotype was counted only a few times. V usage is TRBV6-1 and J usage is TRBJ1-2; D is undetermined. The CDR3 length is 14 residues. V was pared by 4 bases and J by 0 bases, with 9 bases between. Germline-derived CDR1 and CDR2 are MNHNS and SASEGT. The CDR3: CASSGRGTNYGYTF. The DNA of the CDR3 is TGTGCCAGCAGTGGGCGAGGTACTAACTATGGCTACACCTTC.

This chain links TRBV10-3 with TRBJ1-5, with 10 bases matching TRBD1. In germline, CDR1 is ENHRY, CDR2 SYGVKD. The trim removed 4 bases at V and 7 bases at J, leaving 7 bases unmatched. The CDR3 runs to 15 residues. CDR3 sequence (DNA): TGTGCCATCAGTGCCGGGACAGGGGAGGCCCAGCCCCAGCATTTT. Translating gives CAISAGTGEAQPQHF.